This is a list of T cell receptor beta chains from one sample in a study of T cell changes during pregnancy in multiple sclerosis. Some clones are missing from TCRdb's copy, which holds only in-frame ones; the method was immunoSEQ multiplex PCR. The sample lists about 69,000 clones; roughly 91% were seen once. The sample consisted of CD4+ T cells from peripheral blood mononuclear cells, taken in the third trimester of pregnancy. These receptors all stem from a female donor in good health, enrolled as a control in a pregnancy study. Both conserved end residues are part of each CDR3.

cdr3_aa: CASSPQGGPRSGANVLTF
v_call: TRBV5-1
j_call: TRBJ2-6

cdr3_aa: CASSPAGTGGINQPQHF
v_call: TRBV9
j_call: TRBJ1-5

cdr3_aa: CASSLLEGRKLGNTIYF
v_call: TRBV18
j_call: TRBJ1-3

cdr3_aa: CASRVPSGYEQYF
v_call: TRBV6-5
j_call: TRBJ2-7

cdr3_aa: CASSRRDRGAEQYF
v_call: TRBV28
j_call: TRBJ2-7

cdr3_aa: CASSSLRTGEYSSYEQYF
v_call: TRBV11-2
j_call: TRBJ2-7

cdr3_aa: CASSLGLAPNYGYTF
v_call: TRBV7-2
j_call: TRBJ1-2

cdr3_aa: CASARLAVSRGYNEQFF
v_call: TRBV27
j_call: TRBJ2-1

cdr3_aa: CASSPPAGAGEKLFF
v_call: TRBV18
j_call: TRBJ1-4

cdr3_aa: CASSVFQGRVTQYF
v_call: TRBV6-1
j_call: TRBJ2-5

cdr3_aa: CAWRPLRNTEAFF
v_call: TRBV30
j_call: TRBJ1-1

cdr3_aa: CASSQLGARTKKLFF
v_call: TRBV4-3
j_call: TRBJ1-4

cdr3_aa: CASSNLLEGALYLGEQFF
v_call: TRBV25-1
j_call: TRBJ2-1

cdr3_aa: CASSLASGMGGAEAFF
v_call: TRBV7-8
j_call: TRBJ1-1

cdr3_aa: CASSDLQGRYGYTF
v_call: TRBV9
j_call: TRBJ1-2

cdr3_aa: CASSSPGVGQSFLTDTQYF
v_call: TRBV7-6
j_call: TRBJ2-3

cdr3_aa: CASSSGVEQYF
v_call: TRBV7-2
j_call: TRBJ2-7

cdr3_aa: CASSFDRDHGYTF
v_call: TRBV11-3
j_call: TRBJ1-2

cdr3_aa: CASSLSTDTQYF
v_call: TRBV7-9
j_call: TRBJ2-3

cdr3_aa: CASSQGASGVNEQFF
v_call: TRBV7-3
j_call: TRBJ2-1

cdr3_aa: CASSPRGQIPNTEAFF
v_call: TRBV18
j_call: TRBJ1-1

cdr3_aa: CASSPEGGPIFTGELFF
v_call: TRBV7-8
j_call: TRBJ2-2

cdr3_aa: CAWTIRGSGNTIYF
v_call: TRBV30
j_call: TRBJ1-3

cdr3_aa: CATSRVGGVAGYTF
v_call: TRBV15
j_call: TRBJ1-2

cdr3_aa: CASSQELGQVYEQYF
v_call: TRBV4-3
j_call: TRBJ2-7

cdr3_aa: CASRPGTGLRGAHYEQYF
v_call: TRBV4-1
j_call: TRBJ2-7

cdr3_aa: CASSYRTGNEQFF
v_call: TRBV6-6
j_call: TRBJ2-1

cdr3_aa: CASSLERAIEAFF
v_call: TRBV7-8
j_call: TRBJ1-1

cdr3_aa: CASSFGQGGNTIYF
v_call: TRBV19
j_call: TRBJ1-3

cdr3_aa: CASSPDRAYGYTF
v_call: TRBV5-4
j_call: TRBJ1-2

cdr3_aa: CASSNRQGAGTEAFF
v_call: TRBV19
j_call: TRBJ1-1

cdr3_aa: CATSRDLTGLETQYF
v_call: TRBV15
j_call: TRBJ2-5

cdr3_aa: CASTPVSRETEAFF
v_call: TRBV25-1
j_call: TRBJ1-1

cdr3_aa: CASTDKQRETQYF
v_call: TRBV6-6
j_call: TRBJ2-5

cdr3_aa: CAWSLTGTTNSPLHF
v_call: TRBV30
j_call: TRBJ1-6